This T cell receptor beta chain was sequenced in a study of shared clonotypes between healthy human individuals. At the level of the study: For every donor, three CD4 naive, three CD4 memory, two CD8 naive and one CD8 memory plates were used. Whole-study findings and limits: Larger estimated richness was generally recorded for naive subsets relative to memory subsets.

In this sample, this clone turned up once. Its target is not known. Deletions cut 0 bases from V and 6 bases from J, with 9 bases between. This CDR3 is built from 12 residues. CDR1 is GTSNPN and CDR2 is SVGIG in the germline V gene (reference sequence). The naive CD8 population came from CD45RO-negative cells selected for CCR7, without terminally differentiated effector memory CD45RA+ cells. Replicate sorted-subset PCRs were loaded with around 210 ng DNA, 31,000 or so T cell genomes. Sequenced by immunoSEQ multiplex PCR; TCRdb stores in-frame clones only, minus some. The sample records roughly 2.1 million clones, roughly 91% being singletons.

Sequences were obtained from naive CD8+ T cells from PBMCs. The clonotype comes from a man younger than 35 in good health. Some clones in this sample may be carry-over from other donors' samples. This chain connects TRBV30 to TRBJ2-7; no reliable D call. The CDR3, as DNA: TGTGCCTGGAGTGTACTGGCGGTCGAGCAGTACTTC. Its protein is CAWSVLAVEQYF.